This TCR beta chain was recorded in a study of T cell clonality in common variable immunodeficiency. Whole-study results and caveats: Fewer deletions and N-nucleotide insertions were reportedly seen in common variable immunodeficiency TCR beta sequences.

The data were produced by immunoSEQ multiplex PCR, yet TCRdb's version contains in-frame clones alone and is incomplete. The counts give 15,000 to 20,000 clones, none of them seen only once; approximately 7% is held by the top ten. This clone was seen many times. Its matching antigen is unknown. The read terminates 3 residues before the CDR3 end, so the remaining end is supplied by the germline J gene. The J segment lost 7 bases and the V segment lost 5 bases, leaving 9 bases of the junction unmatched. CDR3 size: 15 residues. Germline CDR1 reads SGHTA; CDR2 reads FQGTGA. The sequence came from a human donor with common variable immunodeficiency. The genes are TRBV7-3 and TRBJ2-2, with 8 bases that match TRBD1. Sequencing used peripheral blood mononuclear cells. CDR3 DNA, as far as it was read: TGTGCCAGCAGCCCGACAGGGGAAAGAGGCGGGGAG. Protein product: CASSPTGERGGE. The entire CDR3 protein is CASSPTGERGGELFF.